Here is one T cell receptor beta chain with its context. This sample is part of a study of blood T cell repertoires in COVID-19. The CDR3 runs to 14 residues. V lost 3 bases and J lost 11, with 21 bases in between. Germline V CDR1 and CDR2: SGHKS, YYEKEE (reference sequence). Sequencing was performed with immunoSEQ multiplex PCR; in TCRdb, only in-frame clones are kept and a portion is missing. The sample carries approximately 25,000 clones, around 85% recorded once. This clonotype was sampled from a woman at least 80 years old with acute or convalescent COVID-19. The rearrangement joins TRBV5-5 to TRBJ2-7; possibly TRBD2 for D (7 bases). The specimen was peripheral blood. CDR3 bases: TGTGCCAGCAGCTGGGAGGGGGAAACGGTCAGTGAGTACTTC. Its translation: CASSWEGETVSEYF.